This TCR beta chain comes out of a study of shared T cell receptors in the human thymus. The V end was cut by 2 bases, the J end by 2 bases, with 21 bases between. Germline V CDR1 and CDR2: ENHRY, SYGVKD. The CDR3 consists of 18 residues. TCRdb's table, derived via immunoSEQ multiplex PCR, lists solely in-frame clones and lacks some. The table records about 660,000 clones, around 87% of them present only once. These data were likewise used in another study, on human thymus T cells. That study adds: Healthy Finnish infants undergoing corrective surgery for congenital heart defects provided the donor material. The study used thymus tissue resected during corrective heart surgery. Repertoires sampled from thymus and blood appeared biased in V and J gene usage. As related research reported, thymic repertoires overlapped highly among unrelated individuals.

Sequenced input: thymocytes. The sequence came from a boy under two years old with a congenital heart defect. The chain employs TRBV10-3 and TRBJ2-5; D is possibly TRBD1 (6 bases). CDR3 loop: CAISEPLPDPDRQETQYF. The CDR3 DNA reads as TGTGCCATCAGTGAGCCCCTCCCCGATCCGGACAGACAAGAGACCCAGTACTTC.